Listed below are T cell receptor beta chains from one sample, sequenced in a study of shared clonotypes between healthy human individuals. TCRdb's copy holds only in-frame clones and misses some; the assay was immunoSEQ multiplex PCR. The repertoire holds 950,000 to 1,100,000 clones, around 82% seen once, with 0.61% in the top ten. Material: memory CD4+ T cells from PBMCs. All receptors come from a man in his late teens or twenties in good health. Some clones in this sample may be carry-over from other donors' samples. Each CDR3 is given with its conserved first and last residue. D genes are given only for firm matches. A row's size may be missing; if present it is once, few, many or a size class.

>TRBV4-1|-|once|TRBJ2-7
CASSQELTGGTYEQYF
TGCGCCAGCAGCCAAGAACTGACCGGGGGAACCTACGAGCAGTACTTC
>TRBV19|TRBD1|-|TRBJ2-7
CASSHQGASYEQYF
TGTGCCAGTAGTCACCAGGGGGCATCCTACGAGCAGTACTTC
>TRBV28|TRBD2|few|TRBJ2-1
CASSQGGRARRRNEQFF
TGTGCCAGCAGCCAGGGCGGGAGGGCCAGGAGGAGGAATGAGCAGTTCTTC
>TRBV29-1|-|few|TRBJ1-4
CSVGLARAEKLFF
TGCAGCGTTGGTTTAGCCAGGGCTGAAAAACTGTTTTTT
>TRBV5-1|TRBD1|-|TRBJ1-5
CASSPTGSDQPQHF
TGCGCCAGCAGCCCGACAGGGTCGGATCAGCCCCAGCATTTT
>TRBV25-1|-|-|TRBJ2-1
CASSVSGPYNEQFF
TGTGCCAGCAGTGTCAGTGGGCCGTACAATGAGCAGTTCTTC
>TRBV5-6|TRBD1|once|TRBJ2-1
CASSRQGRNNEQFF
TGTGCCAGCAGCCGACAGGGCCGAAACAATGAGCAGTTCTTC
>TRBV6-5|-|-|TRBJ2-1
CASSSLNEQFF
TGTGCCAGCAGTTCCTTGAATGAGCAGTTCTTC
>TRBV7-9|TRBD1|once|TRBJ1-1
CASSRQGDTEAFF
TGTGCCAGCAGCCGACAGGGAGACACTGAAGCTTTCTTT
>TRBV18|TRBD2|-|TRBJ2-7
CASSPGTSGSVRSEQYF
TGTGCCAGCTCACCTGGGACTAGCGGGAGCGTTCGGTCCGAGCAGTACTTC